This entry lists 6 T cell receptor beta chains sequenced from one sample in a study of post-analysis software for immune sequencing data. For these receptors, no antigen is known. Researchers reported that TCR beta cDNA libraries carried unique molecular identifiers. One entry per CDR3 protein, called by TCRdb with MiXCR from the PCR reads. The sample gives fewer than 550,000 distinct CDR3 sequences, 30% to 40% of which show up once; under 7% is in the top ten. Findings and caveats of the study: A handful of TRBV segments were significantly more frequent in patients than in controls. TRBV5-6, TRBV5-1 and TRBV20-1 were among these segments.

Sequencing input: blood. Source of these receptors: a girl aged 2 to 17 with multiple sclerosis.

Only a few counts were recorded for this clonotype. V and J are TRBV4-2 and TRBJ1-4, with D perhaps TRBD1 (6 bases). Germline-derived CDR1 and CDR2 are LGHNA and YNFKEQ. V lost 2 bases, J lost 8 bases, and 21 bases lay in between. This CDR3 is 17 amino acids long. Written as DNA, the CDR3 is TGTGCCAGCAGCCAACCCGATTGGGGGGGCGCGGGAGAAAAACTGTTTTTT. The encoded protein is CASSQPDWGGAGEKLFF.

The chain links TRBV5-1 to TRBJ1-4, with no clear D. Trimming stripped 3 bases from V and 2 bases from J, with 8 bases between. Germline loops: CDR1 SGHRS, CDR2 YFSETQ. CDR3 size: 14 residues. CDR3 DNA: TGCGCCAGCAGCTCGGACGGTACTAATGAAAAACTGTTTTTT. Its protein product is CASSSDGTNEKLFF.

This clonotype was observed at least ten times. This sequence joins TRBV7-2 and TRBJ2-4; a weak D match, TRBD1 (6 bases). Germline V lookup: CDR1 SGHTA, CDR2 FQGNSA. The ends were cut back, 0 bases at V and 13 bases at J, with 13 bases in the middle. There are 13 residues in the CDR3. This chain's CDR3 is CASSLAMEGQQYF. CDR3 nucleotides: TGTGCCAGCAGCTTAGCGATGGAAGGACAGCAGTACTTC.

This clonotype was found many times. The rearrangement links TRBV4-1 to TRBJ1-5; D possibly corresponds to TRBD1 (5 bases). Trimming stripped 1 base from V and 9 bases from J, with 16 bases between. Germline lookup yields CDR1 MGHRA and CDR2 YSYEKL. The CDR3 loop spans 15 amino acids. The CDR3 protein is CASSQVGALEGPQHF. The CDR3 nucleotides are TGCGCCAGCAGCCAAGTCGGGGCCCTCGAGGGGCCCCAGCATTTT.

This CDR3 reads CAISETSGGADTQYF. In nucleotides, the CDR3 is TGTGCCATCAGTGAGACTAGCGGGGGGGCAGATACGCAGTATTTT. The chain has TRBV10-3 and TRBJ2-3; the match to TRBD2 covers 13 bases. V dropped 2 bases and J dropped 4; count of bases not matched to a gene: 0. Per germline, CDR1 ENHRY and CDR2 SYGVKD. The CDR3 is 15 amino acids.

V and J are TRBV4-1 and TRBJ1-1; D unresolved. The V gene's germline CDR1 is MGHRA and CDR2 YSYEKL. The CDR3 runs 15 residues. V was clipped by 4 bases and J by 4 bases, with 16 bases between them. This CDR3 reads CASSPQGSWTTEAFF. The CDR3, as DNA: TGCGCCAGCAGCCCCCAAGGTTCCTGGACCACTGAAGCTTTCTTT.